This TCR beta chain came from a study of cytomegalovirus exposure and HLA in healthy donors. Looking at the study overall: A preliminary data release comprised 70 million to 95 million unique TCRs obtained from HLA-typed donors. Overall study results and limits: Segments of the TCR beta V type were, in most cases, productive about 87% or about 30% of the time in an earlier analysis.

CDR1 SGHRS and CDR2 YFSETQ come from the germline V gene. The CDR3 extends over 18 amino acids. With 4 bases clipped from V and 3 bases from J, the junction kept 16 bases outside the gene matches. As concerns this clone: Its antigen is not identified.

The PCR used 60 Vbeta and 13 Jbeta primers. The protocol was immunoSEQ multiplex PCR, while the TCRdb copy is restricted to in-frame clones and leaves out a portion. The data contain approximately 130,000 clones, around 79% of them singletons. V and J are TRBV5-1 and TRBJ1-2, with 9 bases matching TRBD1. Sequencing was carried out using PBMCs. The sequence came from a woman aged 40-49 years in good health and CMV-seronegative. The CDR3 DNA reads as TGCGCCAGCAGCGTAGGTGGACTCGGGACAGGGTCTGACTATGGCTACACCTTC. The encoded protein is CASSVGGLGTGSDYGYTF.